The clone carrying this TCR beta chain was found many times. The target antigen is unknown. Between the trimmed V and J ends, which lost 4 bases and 5 bases, there was a span of 8 bases. Germline CDR1 reads MNHNS; CDR2 reads SASEGT. The CDR3 length is 12 residues. Amplification yielded TCR beta CDR3 regions, with RNA transcripts as the source. Researchers ran a first-round RT-PCR on the TCR CDR3 using the HTBI primer set. TCRdb fed the multiplex PCR reads into MiXCR, producing one record per CDR3 protein. The sample has fewer than 900,000 distinct CDR3 sequences, 18% seen once. These data are taken from a study of T cells in Graves' hyperthyroidism and ophthalmopathy. Study findings and constraints: A model built on 13 V-J features separated ophthalmopathy from stable hyperthyroidism.

This sequence joins TRBV6-1 and TRBJ1-2; tentative D call: TRBD1 (6 bases). The specimen sequenced was blood. This sequence was found in a woman aged 45-65 years with Graves' hyperthyroidism that later progressed to Graves' ophthalmopathy. As DNA, the CDR3 is TGTGCCAGCAGTGGGCAGGGGTATGGCTACACCTTC. Residues: CASSGQGYGYTF.